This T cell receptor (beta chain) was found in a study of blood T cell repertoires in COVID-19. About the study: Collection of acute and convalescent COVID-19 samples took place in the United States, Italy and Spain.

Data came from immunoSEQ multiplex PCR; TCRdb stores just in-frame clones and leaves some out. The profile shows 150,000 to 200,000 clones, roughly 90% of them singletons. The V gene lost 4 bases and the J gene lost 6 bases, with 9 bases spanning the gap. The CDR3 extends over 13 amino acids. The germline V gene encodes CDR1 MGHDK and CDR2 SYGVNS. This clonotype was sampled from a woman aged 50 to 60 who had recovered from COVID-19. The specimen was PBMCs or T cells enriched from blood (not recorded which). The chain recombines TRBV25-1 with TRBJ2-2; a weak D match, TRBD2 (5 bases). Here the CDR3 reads CASSVRGSGELFF. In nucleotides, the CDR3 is TGTGCCAGCAGTGTTCGGGGTTCCGGGGAGCTGTTTTTT.